A selection of T cell receptor beta chains follows, all from one sample in a study of shared clonotypes between healthy human individuals. TCRdb keeps only in-frame clones here, not all; method: immunoSEQ multiplex PCR. The profile shows about 2,100,000 clones, 85% to 95% of them singletons. Sequenced sample: naive CD8+ T cells from PBMCs. The receptors stem from a man aged 18 to 30 in good health. Some clones in this sample may be carry-over from other donors' samples. CDR3s include the opening cysteine and the closing phenylalanine or tryptophan. A D gene is named only where the DNA matches it firmly. Rows give clone size only sometimes, using once, few, many, or a class for an expanded clone.

j_call clone_size v_call d_call cdr3_nt cdr3_aa
TRBJ2-7 NA TRBV6-6 NA TGTGCCAGCAGTCCGCACAGTCCCTCCTACGAGCAGTACTTC CASSPHSPSYEQYF
TRBJ2-5 NA TRBV7-8 NA TGTGCCAGCAGCCCCAGGCCCAGACCCCAAGAGACCCAGTACTTC CASSPRPRPQETQYF
TRBJ1-2 NA TRBV29-1 TRBD1 TGCAGCGCGCAGGGGGAAGGAGGCTACACCTTC CSAQGEGGYTF
TRBJ2-1 NA TRBV27 TRBD2 TGTGCCAGCAGTTTGGCGGGAGAATCCTACAATGAGCAGTTCTTC CASSLAGESYNEQFF
TRBJ1-1 NA TRBV2 NA TGTGCCAGCAGTGAACGTATTGTGAACACTGAAGCTTTCTTT CASSERIVNTEAFF
TRBJ1-2 NA TRBV29-1 TRBD1 TGCAGCGTGGTGACAGGGGGCAGGAACTATGGCTACACCTTC CSVVTGGRNYGYTF
TRBJ2-5 NA TRBV7-9 NA TGTGCCAGCAGCGACCAACTAGCGAGGGGGGAAGAGACCCAGTACTTC CASSDQLARGEETQYF
TRBJ1-1 NA TRBV15 NA TGTGCCACCAGCAGCCAAAGAGGGAGCACTGAAGCTTTCTTT CATSSQRGSTEAFF
TRBJ2-1 NA TRBV27 NA TGTGCCAGCAGTCCGAGCCTCGGACCCCACCACTACAATGAGCAGTTCTTC CASSPSLGPHHYNEQFF
TRBJ2-7 few TRBV19 NA TGTGCCAGTAGTATTCCTGGGGGAGAGCAGTACTTC CASSIPGGEQYF
TRBJ1-1 NA TRBV30 NA TGTGCCTCCACCCTCCCGGCCCCGGTCACTGAAGCTTTCTTT CASTLPAPVTEAFF
TRBJ1-1 few TRBV7-8 NA TGTGCCAGCAGCGCCAGAAGCACTGAAGCTTTCTTT CASSARSTEAFF
TRBJ2-5 NA TRBV13 NA TGTGCCAGCAGCCGACCTAAACCTTCCCCCGGAGAGACCCAGTACTTC CASSRPKPSPGETQYF
TRBJ2-5 NA TRBV28 NA TGTGCCAGCAGCCCCCGGGGGGCCAAAGAGACCCAGTACTTC CASSPRGAKETQYF
TRBJ2-7 NA TRBV2 NA TGTGCCAGCAGTGGTGGGGAGACCTACGAGCAGTACTTC CASSGGETYEQYF
TRBJ2-1 NA TRBV27 TRBD2 TGTGCCAGCAGTGCCCCGGGACTAGCGGGCAGGAGCTCCTACAATGAGCAGTTCTTC CASSAPGLAGRSSYNEQFF
TRBJ2-7 NA TRBV5-1 NA TGCGCCAGCAGCTTGTACGAGGGTGGCTACGAGCAGTACTTC CASSLYEGGYEQYF
TRBJ2-7 NA TRBV10-2 TRBD1 TGCGCCAGCAGTGAGTCGTCCAGGGGGTACGAGCAGTACTTC CASSESSRGYEQYF
TRBJ2-1 once TRBV4-1 TRBD2 TGCGCCAGCAGCCAAGTGGGAGGGGATTGGTCCAATGAGCAGTTCTTC CASSQVGGDWSNEQFF
TRBJ2-3 NA TRBV5-1 TRBD2 TGCGCCAGCAGCACCTCACTAGCGGACACAGATACGCAGTATTTT CASSTSLADTDTQYF
TRBJ2-3 NA TRBV28 TRBD1 TGTGCCAGCAGTAGGACAGGCCTTTACCGAGGCACAGATACGCAGTATTTT CASSRTGLYRGTDTQYF
TRBJ1-5 NA TRBV4-1 NA TGCGCCAGCAGCCAAGAGGTTAACGGCAGGGGCCAGCCCCAGCATTTT CASSQEVNGRGQPQHF
TRBJ2-7 NA TRBV11-2 TRBD2 TGTGCCAGCAGCTTAGAGGTAGCGGGATACTACGAGCAGTACTTC CASSLEVAGYYEQYF
TRBJ2-1 NA TRBV28 TRBD2 TGTGCCAGCGCGGGTTCGGTAGCGGGACTGAAGCAGTTCTTC CASAGSVAGLKQFF
TRBJ1-2 NA TRBV29-1 NA TGCAGCGTTGAAGTCGGAGCAGGCTATGGCTACACCTTC CSVEVGAGYGYTF
TRBJ2-2 NA TRBV11-2 NA TGTGCCAGCAGCCCCCGTTCCGGGGAGCTGTTTTTT CASSPRSGELFF
TRBJ2-7 NA TRBV27 TRBD2 TGTGCCAGCTCGGCGGGGGGCTGGTCCTACGAGCAGTACTTC CASSAGGWSYEQYF
TRBJ2-7 NA TRBV12-1 NA TGTGCCAGCAGCTTAGCCCCCCCGCGGAGCTCCTACGAGCAGTACTTC CASSLAPPRSSYEQYF
TRBJ2-7 once TRBV6-1 NA TGTGCCAGCAGTGAGGGGACTGACATGATCGGGTACGAGCAGTACTTC CASSEGTDMIGYEQYF
TRBJ2-7 NA TRBV6-5 NA TGTGCCAGCAGTATTTACGGCCAAGCCTACGAGCAGTACTTC CASSIYGQAYEQYF
TRBJ2-5 NA TRBV10-3 NA TGTGCCATCAGTGTAGTTGGAGAGAAAGAGACCCAGTACTTC CAISVVGEKETQYF
TRBJ2-7 NA TRBV6-1 NA TGTGCCAGCAGTGAATCCCTGCGGGCCCCCTACGAGCAGTACTTC CASSESLRAPYEQYF
TRBJ2-7 NA TRBV30 NA TGTGCCTGGAGGCCAGGATACTACGAGCAGTACTTC CAWRPGYYEQYF
TRBJ1-1 NA TRBV5-6 NA TGTGCCAGCAGCTCAACATGGATTCCTGAAGCTTTCTTT CASSSTWIPEAFF
TRBJ1-6 NA TRBV5-6 NA TGTGCCAGCAGCTTGGAGGGACGGAGAACAAGCACCTATAATTCACCCCTCCACTTT CASSLEGRRTSTYNSPLHF
TRBJ2-5 NA TRBV28 TRBD1 TGTGCCAGCAGTTTGCGTGGGACAGGGATACAAGAGACCCAGTACTTC CASSLRGTGIQETQYF
TRBJ2-7 NA TRBV18 TRBD2 TGTGCCAGCTCACCCAATAGCGGGACCTACGAGCAGTACTTC CASSPNSGTYEQYF
TRBJ2-1 NA TRBV19 NA TGTGCCAGTAGCGGGGGCCTCTTCGCGGGAGAGAACAATGAGCAGTTCTTC CASSGGLFAGENNEQFF
TRBJ1-5 few TRBV5-6 NA TGTGCCAGCAGCTTGAGTGGCCCAAATCAGCCCCAGCATTTT CASSLSGPNQPQHF
TRBJ2-1 NA TRBV18 NA TGTGCCAGCTCACGGTCCTCGTTGGGTGTAAGAACCTACAATGAGCAGTTCTTC CASSRSSLGVRTYNEQFF
TRBJ1-1 NA TRBV6-5 NA TGTGCCAGCAGCTGGACCAGGAACACTGAAGCTTTCTTT CASSWTRNTEAFF
TRBJ2-1 NA TRBV7-2 TRBD2 TGTGCCAGCAGCTTAGAACTAGCGGGAGATGAGCAGTTCTTC CASSLELAGDEQFF